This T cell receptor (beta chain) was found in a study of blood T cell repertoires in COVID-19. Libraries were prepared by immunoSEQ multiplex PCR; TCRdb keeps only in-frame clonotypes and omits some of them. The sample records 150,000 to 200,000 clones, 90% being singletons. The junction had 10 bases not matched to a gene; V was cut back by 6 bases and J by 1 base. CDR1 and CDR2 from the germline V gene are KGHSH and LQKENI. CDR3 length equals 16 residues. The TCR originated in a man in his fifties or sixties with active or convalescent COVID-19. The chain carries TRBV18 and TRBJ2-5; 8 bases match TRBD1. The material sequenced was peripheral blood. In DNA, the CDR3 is TGTGCCAGCTCCCCGAGGACAGGGACGATCCAAGAGACCCAGTACTTC. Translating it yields CASSPRTGTIQETQYF.